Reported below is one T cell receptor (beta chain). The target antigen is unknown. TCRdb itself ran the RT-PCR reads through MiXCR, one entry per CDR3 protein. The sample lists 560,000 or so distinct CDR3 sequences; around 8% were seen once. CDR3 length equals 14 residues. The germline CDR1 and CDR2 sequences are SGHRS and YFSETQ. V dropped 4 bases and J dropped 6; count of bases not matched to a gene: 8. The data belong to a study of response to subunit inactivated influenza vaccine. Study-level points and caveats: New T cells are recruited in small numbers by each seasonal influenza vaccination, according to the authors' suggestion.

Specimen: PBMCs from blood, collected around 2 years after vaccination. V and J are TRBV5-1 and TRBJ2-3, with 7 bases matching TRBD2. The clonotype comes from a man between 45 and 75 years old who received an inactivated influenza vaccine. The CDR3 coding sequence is TGCGCCAGCAGCGGTGGACTAGACTCTGATACGCAGTATTTT. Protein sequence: CASSGGLDSDTQYF. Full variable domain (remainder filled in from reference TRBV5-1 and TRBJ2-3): KAGVTQTPRYLIKTRGQQVTLSCSPISGHRSVSWYQQTPGQGLQFLFEYFSETQRNKGNFPGRFSGRQFSNSRSEMNVSTLELGDSALYLCASSGGLDSDTQYFGPGTRLTVL.